The 29 T cell receptor beta chains given below trace back to one sample, sequenced in a study of shared clonotypes between healthy human individuals. Sequencing was performed with immunoSEQ multiplex PCR; in TCRdb, only in-frame clones are kept and a portion is missing. The sample holds some 2,000,000 clones; just under 95% are singletons and the top ten take roughly 1%. The naive CD8 population came from CD45RO-negative cells selected for CCR7, without terminally differentiated effector memory CD45RA+ cells. Sequenced input: naive CD8+ T cells sorted from blood. These receptors all stem from a man in his late teens or twenties in good health.

The chain carries TRBV10-2 and TRBJ2-5; TRBD2 matches at 7 bases. This CDR3 has 14 residues. Trimming removed 3 bases from V and 5 bases from J; junction bases left unmatched: 6. CDR1 and CDR2 (germline): WSHSY, SAAADI. The CDR3 sequence: CASSDQRGRETQYF. The CDR3, as DNA: TGCGCCAGCAGTGATCAGCGGGGTAGGGAGACCCAGTACTTC.

This CDR3 is CASTGGGSSYEQYF. The CDR3 region has the DNA TGTGCCAGCACCGGCGGGGGAAGCTCCTACGAGCAGTACTTC. The gene calls are TRBV28 and TRBJ2-5; 7 nucleotides align to TRBD2. The J call may be mistaken, given a closer DNA end match to TRBJ2-7. Germline loops: CDR1 MDHEN, CDR2 SYDVKM. The CDR3 runs 14 residues.

This clone was recorded only once. The chain joins TRBV18 to TRBJ2-2, with D possibly TRBD2 on 5 matching bases. This CDR3 has 16 amino acids. CDR1 and CDR2 (germline): KGHSH, LQKENI. The ends were cut back, 2 bases at V and 1 base at J, with 11 bases in the middle. DNA of the CDR3: TGTGCCAGCTCACCAGCGGCTGGAGGGAACACCGGGGAGCTGTTTTTT. Its protein product is CASSPAAGGNTGELFF.

This sequence joins TRBV5-1 and TRBJ2-3; perhaps TRBD1 as D (6 bases). V lost 0 bases and J 5 bases, leaving 10 bases between the germline ends. This CDR3 is built from 14 residues. Germline V lookup: CDR1 SGHRS, CDR2 YFSETQ. This chain's CDR3 is CASSLEQGVDTQYF. The DNA for the CDR3 is TGCGCCAGCAGCTTGGAACAGGGTGTAGATACGCAGTATTTT.

The V gene is TRBV4-1, the J gene TRBJ2-7; 7 nucleotides line up with TRBD1. J lost 4 bases, V lost 0 bases, and 9 bases had no gene match. The CDR3 length is 16 residues. Germline-derived CDR1 and CDR2 are MGHRA and YSYEKL. CDR3 DNA sequence: TGCGCCAGCAGCCAAGACGACGGGGACAGAACGTACGAGCAGTACTTC. Translation: CASSQDDGDRTYEQYF.

V and J are TRBV19 and TRBJ2-5; the D gene is possibly TRBD2 (6 bases). The ends were cut back, 4 bases at V and 1 base at J, with 10 bases in the middle. From germline, CDR1 is LNHDA and CDR2 SQIVND (reference sequence). The CDR3 totals 14 residues. CDR3 sequence reads: CASSKDYFQETQYF. CDR3 bases: TGTGCCAGTAGTAAGGACTACTTCCAAGAGACCCAGTACTTC. Filled out from reference TRBV19 and TRBJ2-5, the complete variable domain reads DGGITQSPKYLFRKEGQNVTLSCEQNLNHDAMYWYRQDPGQGLRLIYYSQIVNDFQKGDIAEGYSVSREKKESFPLTVTSAQKNPTAFYLCASSKDYFQETQYFGPGTRLLVL.

CDR3 coding DNA: TGTGCCAGCGGTAACCCGATACAGTACTTC. The encoded protein is CASGNPIQYF. The chain combines TRBV7-6 with TRBJ2-7; D is uncertain. Per the germline V gene, CDR1 is SGHVS and CDR2 is FNYEAQ. The CDR3 loop spans 10 amino acids. Trimming removed 8 bases at V and 10 bases at J, with 12 bases between.

The chain carries TRBV2 and TRBJ2-7; D remains unclear. The CDR3 is 14 amino acids. CDR1 SNHLY and CDR2 FYNNEI come from the germline V gene. V gave up 8 bases and J gave up 2 bases, with 16 bases separating them. Here the CDR3 reads CASQDRTTTYEQYF. The CDR3 nucleotides are TGTGCCAGCCAAGACCGGACGACCACCTACGAGCAGTACTTC. Full variable domain (outside the CDR3, taken from reference TRBV2 and TRBJ2-7): EPEVTQTPSHQVTQMGQEVILRCVPISNHLYFYWYRQILGQKVEFLVSFYNNEISEKSEIFDDQFSVERPDGSNFTLKIRSTKLEDSAMYFCASQDRTTTYEQYFGPGTRLTVT.

This rearrangement joins TRBV4-3 to TRBJ2-1; 8 bases align to TRBD1. Germline CDR1 reads LGHNA; CDR2 reads YSLEER. Trimming removed 6 bases from V and 3 bases from J; junction bases left unmatched: 4. This CDR3 region has 14 residues. The CDR3 reads CASSSGTGYNEQFF. The CDR3 bases are TGCGCCAGCAGTTCCGGGACAGGCTACAATGAGCAGTTCTTC.

The J gene is TRBJ1-1, the V gene TRBV5-4, with 7 bases matching TRBD1. The V gene's germline CDR1 is SGHNT and CDR2 YYREEE (reference sequence). This CDR3 contains 16 residues. Trimming removed 0 bases from V and 3 bases from J; junction bases left unmatched: 8. DNA of the CDR3: TGTGCCAGCAGCTTGGGGGCTCGGCAGGGGGACACTGAAGCTTTCTTT. This translates into CASSLGARQGDTEAFF. Filled out from reference TRBV5-4 and TRBJ1-1, the complete variable domain reads ETGVTQSPTHLIKTRGQQVTLRCSSQSGHNTVSWYQQALGQGPQFIFQYYREEENGRGNFPPRFSGLQFPNYSSELNVNALELDDSALYLCASSLGARQGDTEAFFGQGTRLTVV.

The chain combines TRBV15 with TRBJ2-1; 7 bases map to TRBD1. Germline assignment: CDR1 LNHNV and CDR2 YYDKDF (reference sequence). The CDR3 is 15 amino acids. The trim removed 5 bases at V and 0 bases at J, leaving 4 bases unmatched. The CDR3 DNA sequence: TGTGCCACCAGCGGACAGGTCATCTCCTACAATGAGCAGTTCTTC. As protein: CATSGQVISYNEQFF.

This chain connects TRBV29-1 to TRBJ2-7; 10 positions match TRBD2. The CDR3 spans 16 residues. Germline V lookup: CDR1 SQVTM, CDR2 ANQGSEA. J gave up 5 bases and V 8 bases, and 18 bases lay outside the gene matches. The CDR3 here is CSPHPGRAGGPNEQYF. DNA of the CDR3: TGCAGCCCCCACCCGGGAAGAGCGGGGGGGCCGAACGAGCAGTACTTC.

DNA for the CDR3: TGTGCCAGCACTTCCCAACCGGCGGGATCGACCTACAATGAGCAGTTCTTC. This encodes CASTSQPAGSTYNEQFF. The chain has TRBV9 and TRBJ2-1; a weak D match, TRBD2 (6 bases). Deletions cut 6 bases from V and 2 bases from J, with 21 bases between. CDR1 and CDR2 from the germline V gene are SGDLS and YYNGEE. CDR3 length: 17 residues.

The chain uses TRBV5-4 and TRBJ2-2; D is undetermined. With 1 base removed from V and 6 bases from J, the gap between germline ends came to 4 bases. Germline V gene sequence: CDR1 SGHNT, CDR2 YYREEE (reference sequence). The CDR3 has 12 residues. The CDR3 DNA reads TGTGCCAGCAGCTTGTACGCCGGGGAGCTGTTTTTT. Protein sequence: CASSLYAGELFF.

V gene TRBV10-3 combines with J gene TRBJ1-1; no firm D call. The V end was cut by 2 bases, the J end by 2 bases, with 15 bases between. Germline loops: CDR1 ENHRY, CDR2 SYGVKD. The CDR3 runs 16 residues. For the CDR3, the DNA is TGTGCCATCAGTGAGAACGTGGGCTATGGAAACACTGAAGCTTTCTTT. It is translated as CAISENVGYGNTEAFF.

The rearrangement joins TRBV6-6 to TRBJ1-4; possibly TRBD1 for D (6 bases). Germline assignment: CDR1 MNHNY and CDR2 SVGAGI (reference sequence). The CDR3 loop spans 14 amino acids. The V end was cut by 6 bases, the J end by 2 bases, with 10 bases between. CDR3 residues: CASSPGVTNEKLFF. For the CDR3, the DNA is TGTGCCAGCAGCCCAGGGGTTACTAATGAAAAACTGTTTTTT.

A word on this clone: Other DNA sequences from this sample encode an identical CDR3 as well. The chain couples TRBV9 to TRBJ2-5; TRBD2 matches at 7 bases. The CDR3 runs to 15 residues. The J segment lost 5 bases and the V segment lost 0 bases, leaving 7 bases of the junction unmatched. Germline V gives CDR1 SGDLS, CDR2 YYNGEE. The CDR3 bases are TGTGCCAGCAGCGTAGGTGGCGGGAGCGGGGAGACCCAGTACTTC. Translating gives CASSVGGGSGETQYF.

The CDR3 DNA is TGTGCCAGCAGCTCCCAAGGGGAAAAACTGTTTTTT. As protein: CASSSQGEKLFF. The genes are TRBV7-2 and TRBJ1-4; D not certain. The CDR3 sequence is 12 residues long. Trimming pared 4 bases from V and 8 bases from J, leaving 8 bases between. The germline V gene has CDR1 SGHTA and CDR2 FQGNSA. The full variable domain, its missing parts supplied by reference TRBV7-2 and TRBJ1-4, is GAGVSQSPSNKVTEKGKDVELRCDPISGHTALYWYRQSLGQGLEFLIYFQGNSAPDKSGLPSDRFSAERTGGSVSTLTIQRTQQEDSAVYLCASSSQGEKLFFGSGTQLSVL.

This clone was detected only a few times. The rearrangement links TRBV2 to TRBJ1-6; D is unclear. Looked up from germline, CDR1 is SNHLY and CDR2 is FYNNEI. The CDR3 is 15 amino acids. V was trimmed by 1 base and J by 0 bases, leaving 4 bases between them. The CDR3 here is CASSEDSSYNSPLHF. In DNA, the CDR3 is TGTGCCAGCAGTGAAGACAGCTCCTATAATTCACCCCTCCACTTT.

This sequence joins TRBV5-6 and TRBJ2-5; D unclear. CDR3 size: 14 residues. V lost 3 bases, J lost 2 bases, and 11 bases lay in between. Looked up from germline, CDR1 is SGHDT and CDR2 is YYEEEE. The CDR3 is CASSSVGIQETQYF. In DNA form, the CDR3 reads TGTGCCAGCAGCTCGGTGGGGATTCAAGAGACCCAGTACTTC.

The rearrangement uses TRBV10-1 and TRBJ2-1; the match to TRBD2 covers 8 bases. CDR1 is WNHNN, CDR2 SYGVQD, per germline (reference sequence). V dropped 3 bases and J dropped 9; count of bases not matched to a gene: 13. This CDR3 has 16 amino acids. CDR3 in DNA: TGCGCCAGCAGTGATTATTTAGGGACTAGAGGTGGTGAGCAGTTCTTC. Translated, it gives CASSDYLGTRGGEQFF.

This clone was counted once. This rearrangement joins TRBV11-2 to TRBJ2-5; 9 bases agree with TRBD1. J gave up 5 bases and V 5 bases, and 15 bases lay outside the gene matches. CDR1 and CDR2 (germline): SGHAT, FQNNGV. The CDR3 covers 17 residues. The CDR3 DNA follows: TGTGCCAGCAGCAACTACAGACAGGGGGGTTCCCGTGAGACCCAGTACTTC. Its protein product is CASSNYRQGGSRETQYF. Full variable domain (remainder filled in from reference TRBV11-2 and TRBJ2-5): EAGVAQSPRYKIIEKRQSVAFWCNPISGHATLYWYQQILGQGPKLLIQFQNNGVVDDSQLPKDRFSAERLKGVDSTLKIQPAKLEDSAVYLCASSNYRQGGSRETQYFGPGTRLLVL.

With regard to this clone: This sample includes further DNA sequences coding for the same CDR3. The chain links TRBV29-1 to TRBJ1-2, with 7 positions matching TRBD1. The CDR3 is made up of 12 amino acids. J gave up 5 bases and V 4 bases, and 4 bases lay outside the gene matches. CDR1 and CDR2 (germline): SQVTM, ANQGSEA. The CDR3 spells CSVAGDSYGYTF. CDR3 DNA: TGCAGCGTTGCGGGGGACAGTTATGGCTACACCTTC.

The chain combines TRBV10-3 with TRBJ2-3; 12 bases fit TRBD2. The CDR3 extends over 15 amino acids. Germline CDR1 is ENHRY and CDR2 is SYGVKD. V lost 8 bases, J lost 1 base, and 4 bases stayed unmatched. The CDR3 DNA sequence: TGTGCCATCCTAGCGGGAGGGCCGGGCACAGATACGCAGTATTTT. It encodes CAILAGGPGTDTQYF.

The chain uses TRBV27 and TRBJ2-2; 7 bases are shared with TRBD1. Per the germline V gene, CDR1 is MNHEY and CDR2 is SMNVEV (reference sequence). Trimming cost V 7 bases and J 5 bases; bases outside gene matches: 4. The CDR3 spans 13 residues. DNA for the CDR3: TGTGCCAGCAAACAGGGGCGGACCGGGGAGCTGTTTTTT. It specifies CASKQGRTGELFF.

The chain joins TRBV27 to TRBJ2-4, with D perhaps TRBD1 (6 bases). CDR1 is MNHEY, CDR2 SMNVEV, per germline (reference sequence). There are 16 residues in the CDR3. Trimming cost V 2 bases and J 0 bases, with 11 bases left between them. The CDR3 DNA follows: TGTGCCAGCAGTTTAGGACAGAACTTAGCCAAAAACATTCAGTACTTC. As protein: CASSLGQNLAKNIQYF.

The chain recombines TRBV11-2 with TRBJ2-7, with a possible D match to TRBD1 (5 bases). With 1 base removed from V and 3 bases from J, the gap between germline ends came to 7 bases. This CDR3 spans 13 amino acids. Germline CDR1 and CDR2: SGHAT and FQNNGV. CDR3 region: CASSLGQIYEQYF. The CDR3 DNA reads as TGTGCCAGCAGCTTAGGACAGATCTACGAGCAGTACTTC.

V and J are TRBV27 and TRBJ2-3; D is possibly TRBD2 (6 bases). Germline V gene data show CDR1 as MNHEY and CDR2 as SMNVEV (reference sequence). V shed 3 bases and J shed 0 bases, with 10 bases lying between them. CDR3 length equals 15 residues. This chain's CDR3 is CASSFVGLSTDTQYF. In DNA, the CDR3 is TGTGCCAGCAGTTTTGTGGGACTTAGCACAGATACGCAGTATTTT.

V and J are TRBV5-6 and TRBJ2-5, with 7 positions matching TRBD1. This CDR3 spans 16 amino acids. The J segment lost 4 bases and the V segment lost 1 base, leaving 10 bases of the junction unmatched. The germline CDR1 and CDR2 sequences are SGHDT and YYEEEE. As DNA, the CDR3 is TGTGCCAGCAGCTTGAGCCAGGGGGTCGAGACAGAGACCCAGTACTTC. It is translated as CASSLSQGVETETQYF.